This T cell receptor (beta chain) was sequenced in a study of cytomegalovirus exposure and HLA in healthy donors. Turning to the study itself: T cells numbering around 200 million yielded 90 million to 140 million unique TCR beta sequences in an earlier analysis. Points from the study as a whole: Published work reported that the classifier diagnosed cytomegalovirus status with high specificity and sensitivity. Later analysis identified about 18,000 TCR beta sequences associated with HLA alleles, using a false discovery rate threshold of 0.05.

Vbeta (60) and Jbeta (13) primers were used in the PCR. Repertoires were generated with immunoSEQ multiplex PCR, while TCRdb's copy carries only in-frame clones and drops some. The sample gives roughly 200,000 clones, 70% to 85% of which show up once; more than 0.5% is in the top ten. Donors had nominal health at sampling but likely had unrecorded immune exposures. As regards this clone: Its antigen is still unknown.

With 2 bases removed from V and 0 bases from J, the gap between germline ends came to 11 bases. Looked up from germline, CDR1 is SGHDT and CDR2 is YYEEEE. The CDR3 loop spans 15 amino acids. Sequencing was done on a sample of PBMCs. The receptor was derived from a woman between 40 and 55 years old in good health and CMV-seronegative. The chain links TRBV5-6 to TRBJ1-1; D unresolved. The chain's CDR3 is CASSFRTSMNTEAFF. DNA for the CDR3: TGTGCCAGCAGCTTCCGGACTTCCATGAACACTGAAGCTTTCTTT.